These 22 T cell receptor beta chains share one sample of origin, sequenced in a study of blood T cell repertoires in COVID-19. Only in-frame clones appear in the TCRdb table, and some are missing; sequencing was by immunoSEQ multiplex PCR. The table lists over 110,000 clones, 84% of them singletons. The sample consisted of PBMCs or T cells enriched from blood (not recorded which). These receptors were taken from a man in his fifties or sixties in a cohort exposed to, infected with or recovered from COVID-19 (not recorded which).

The chain links TRBV7-9 to TRBJ1-1, with 10 positions matching TRBD1. Unmatched junction bases numbered 5, after V lost 2 bases and J lost 5 bases. The CDR3 covers 15 residues. Germline V gene lookup returns CDR1 SEHNR and CDR2 FQNEAQ (reference sequence). CDR3 protein: CASSLPGQGRTEAFF. CDR3 sequence (DNA): TGTGCCAGCAGCTTACCGGGACAGGGGAGGACTGAAGCTTTCTTT.

This chain links TRBV13 with TRBJ2-3, with 8 positions matching TRBD2. Per the germline V gene, CDR1 is PRHDT and CDR2 is FYEKMQ (reference sequence). J lost 2 bases, V lost 7 bases, and 8 bases had no gene match. This CDR3 has 15 amino acids. The CDR3 here is CASNTVLADTDTQYF. The DNA for the CDR3 is TGTGCCAGCAACACCGTACTAGCGGACACAGATACGCAGTATTTT.

CDR3 loop: CASSFQGAGTDTQYF. In DNA form, the CDR3 reads TGTGCCAGCAGCTTCCAGGGGGCCGGGACAGATACGCAGTATTTT. The V call is TRBV7-9, the J call TRBJ2-3; 8 bases fit TRBD1. Losses at the gene ends were 3 bases for V and 3 bases for J; bases not matched to a gene: 5. The germline CDR1 and CDR2 sequences are SEHNR and FQNEAQ (reference sequence). The CDR3 is 15 amino acids.

The chain carries TRBV12-3 or TRBV12-4 and TRBJ1-2; D not resolved. This CDR3 spans 13 amino acids. V was shortened by 6 bases and J by 4 bases, with 12 bases between the two germline ends. Here the CDR3 DNA reads TGTGCCAGCAGGTATACGGGTTCCTATGGCTACACCTTC. Translation: CASRYTGSYGYTF.

The chain couples TRBV6-4 to TRBJ1-6; D gene unclear. Germline lookup yields CDR1 MRHNA and CDR2 SNTAGT. The CDR3 contains 15 residues. Trimming removed 2 bases at V and 6 bases at J, with 11 bases between. This CDR3 is CASSDGDLFNSPLHF. The CDR3 DNA sequence: TGTGCCAGCAGTGACGGAGACTTGTTTAATTCACCCCTCCACTTT.

This clone was found a few times. The V gene is TRBV9, the J gene TRBJ2-7, with TRBD2 matching over 9 bases. The CDR3 is made up of 15 amino acids. V shed 3 bases and J 3 bases; nucleotides not matched to a gene: 7. Germline values: CDR1 SGDLS, CDR2 YYNGEE. The CDR3 sequence: CASSAGGSGGYEQYF. Here the CDR3 DNA reads TGTGCCAGCAGCGCAGGAGGTAGCGGGGGCTACGAGCAGTACTTC.

This clone appeared a few times. The gene calls are TRBV20-1 and TRBJ2-1, with D maybe TRBD1 (6 bases). Germline CDR1 DFQATT, CDR2 SNEGSKA (reference sequence). Deletions cut 3 bases from V and 7 bases from J, with 7 bases between. CDR3 size: 11 residues. CDR3 bases: TGCAGTGCTAGTCAGGGGAATGAGCAGTTCTTC. Amino acids: CSASQGNEQFF.

As DNA, the CDR3 is TGTGCCACCTCGGACAGCTATGGCTACACCTTC. This sequence encodes CATSDSYGYTF. The chain combines TRBV28 with TRBJ1-2; TRBD1 is a possible D gene (6 bases). Germline assignment: CDR1 MDHEN and CDR2 SYDVKM. The CDR3 runs to 11 residues. The V gene lost 10 bases and the J gene lost 4 bases, with 10 bases spanning the gap.

The CDR3: CATSRGQRETQYF. CDR3 bases: TGTGCCACCAGCAGGGGACAGCGAGAGACCCAGTACTTC. The chain combines TRBV15 with TRBJ2-5; 7 nucleotides align to TRBD1. This CDR3 has 13 residues. Germline V CDR1 and CDR2: LNHNV, YYDKDF (reference sequence). Trimming removed 3 bases from V and 4 bases from J; junction bases left unmatched: 2.

This chain links TRBV11-2 with TRBJ1-3; a possible D gene is TRBD1 (5 bases). Germline V gene data show CDR1 as SGHAT and CDR2 as FQNNGV. Deletions cut 5 bases from V and 2 bases from J, with 13 bases between. This CDR3 contains 15 residues. The CDR3 DNA follows: TGTGCCAGCAGCCCGCGCAGGGTGGCTGGAAACACCATATATTTT. Its protein product is CASSPRRVAGNTIYF.

This clone has just a few counts. The V and J genes are TRBV4-1 and TRBJ1-6, with D perhaps TRBD1 (6 bases). Per germline, CDR1 MGHRA and CDR2 YSYEKL. This CDR3 contains 17 residues. V gave up 3 bases and J gave up 4 bases, with 16 bases separating them. CDR3 in DNA: TGCGCCAGCAGCCACGCCTCGGACAGATCTTATAATTCACCCCTCCACTTT. Protein product: CASSHASDRSYNSPLHF.

This chain joins TRBV9 and TRBJ2-6, with TRBD1 identical over 7 bases. V trimming: 4 bases; J trimming: 0 bases; junction bases outside the gene matches: 1. CDR1 is SGDLS, CDR2 YYNGEE, per germline. This CDR3 region has 15 residues. CDR3 nucleotides: TGTGCCAGCAGCCGGGACAGCTCTGGGGCCAACGTCCTGACTTTC. This sequence encodes CASSRDSSGANVLTF.

V usage is TRBV27 and J usage is TRBJ1-5; D may be TRBD1 (6 bases). Trimming took off 1 base at V and 6 bases at J, with 13 bases between the two ends. The CDR3 sequence is 15 residues long. CDR1 MNHEY and CDR2 SMNVEV come from the germline V gene (reference sequence). CDR3 DNA sequence: TGTGCCAGCAGTTTATATGGGGGGGCGCCTCAGCCCCAGCATTTT. It translates to CASSLYGGAPQPQHF.

The chain employs TRBV15 and TRBJ2-5; possibly TRBD2 for D (6 bases). CDR3 length: 16 amino acids. Per germline, CDR1 LNHNV and CDR2 YYDKDF (reference sequence). Trimming cost V 0 bases and J 4 bases, with 15 bases left between them. The CDR3 nucleotides read TGTGCCACCAGCAGAGATGGAGGGGTTAGCGGAGAGACCCAGTACTTC. As protein: CATSRDGGVSGETQYF.

The chain is built from TRBV21-1 and TRBJ1-6; the D call TRBD1 from the table was never checked on the DNA. TRBV21-1 is termed a pseudogene. CDR3 length: 14 residues. CDR3 protein: CASSRDRLNSPLHF. The CDR3 DNA follows: TGTGCCAGCAGCCGGGACAGGTTAAATTCACCCCTCCACTTT.

The chain combines TRBV15 with TRBJ1-1; unclear D gene. Trimming pared 3 bases from V and 3 bases from J, leaving 11 bases between. Germline CDR1 reads LNHNV; CDR2 reads YYDKDF (reference sequence). This CDR3 has 14 residues. The CDR3 is CATSSPAEYTEAFF. CDR3 nucleotide sequence: TGTGCCACCAGCAGCCCGGCGGAATACACTGAAGCTTTCTTT.

J is TRBJ1-5 and V is TRBV27, with 8 bases matching TRBD1. CDR3 size: 14 residues. With V trimmed by 8 bases and J by 1 base, 4 bases remained unmatched. The germline V gene has CDR1 MNHEY and CDR2 SMNVEV (reference sequence). This CDR3 reads CASAPGGSNQPQHF. DNA for the CDR3: TGTGCCAGCGCCCCAGGGGGCAGCAATCAGCCCCAGCATTTT.

CDR3 amino acids: CASSPVPGQGYNEQFF. DNA of the CDR3: TGTGCCAGCTCACCGGTGCCGGGACAGGGTTACAATGAGCAGTTCTTC. V and J are TRBV18 and TRBJ2-1; TRBD1 matches 9 bases. CDR3 length equals 16 residues. V lost 3 bases, J lost 4 bases, and 7 bases stayed unmatched. From germline, CDR1 is KGHSH and CDR2 LQKENI.

The gene calls are TRBV5-1 and TRBJ1-6; D unclear. Germline CDR1 SGHRS, CDR2 YFSETQ. With 0 bases removed from V and 11 bases from J, the gap between germline ends came to 6 bases. The CDR3 contains 12 residues. The CDR3 spells CASSLVGAPLHF. The DNA of the CDR3 is TGCGCCAGCAGCTTGGTCGGTGCACCCCTCCACTTT.

This chain links TRBV11-3 with TRBJ2-1; the D gene is possibly TRBD2 (6 bases). Germline V gene lookup returns CDR1 SGHNT and CDR2 YENEEA. V shed 0 bases and J shed 1 base, with 7 bases lying between them. The CDR3 is 15 amino acids. CDR3 in DNA: TGTGCCAGCAGCTTAGATAGCGGATCCTACAATGAGCAGTTCTTC. Protein sequence: CASSLDSGSYNEQFF.

The rearrangement links TRBV28 to TRBJ1-1; 9 bases map to TRBD1. V was clipped by 1 base and J by 2 bases; unmatched bases: 2. Germline values: CDR1 MDHEN, CDR2 SYDVKM. The CDR3 runs 15 residues. The DNA for the CDR3 is TGTGCCAGCAGTTTATCGGACAGGGGTAACACTGAAGCTTTCTTT. Its translation: CASSLSDRGNTEAFF.

The rearrangement links TRBV30 to TRBJ1-5, with 11 bases that match TRBD1. This CDR3 has 14 residues. CDR1 and CDR2 (germline): GTSNPN, SVGIG (reference sequence). V lost 2 bases, J lost 7 bases, and 4 bases stayed unmatched. The CDR3 region is CAWSPGQGGQPQHF. CDR3 sequence (DNA): TGTGCCTGGAGTCCGGGACAGGGGGGCCAGCCCCAGCATTTT.